In this sample, the clone carrying this T cell receptor beta chain turned up a few times. Its antigen is not identified. These data are taken from a study of blood T cells in healthy people across ages. Whole-study findings and limits: The unknown donor CMV status may have confounded expanded clonotype changes.

A second roughly 7 to 11 cycle PCR used barcoded and J-beta primers. Tagging of each cDNA molecule was performed by a template-switch adaptor with 12 random nucleotides. TCRdb processed the 5' RACE reads anew with MiXCR; each CDR3 protein has one entry. Of about 1,600,000 distinct CDR3 sequences detected, roughly 40% appear once; the ten largest clones hold roughly 7.7%. Germline lookup yields CDR1 SNHLY and CDR2 FYNNEI. V trimming: 6 bases; J trimming: 1 base; junction bases outside the gene matches: 9. The CDR3 is made up of 15 amino acids. With each sample, at least 5.5 micrograms of total RNA were extracted.

The clonotype was recovered from a woman aged 18-35 years in good health. The rearrangement joins TRBV2 to TRBJ2-7; the match to TRBD1 covers 7 bases. Sequences were obtained from blood. The CDR3: CASRPPGQTSYEQYF. For the CDR3, the DNA is TGTGCCAGCAGACCCCCGGGACAGACTTCCTACGAGCAGTACTTC.